The 19 T cell receptor beta chains listed next were all sequenced from one sample in a study of cytomegalovirus exposure and HLA in healthy donors. The PCR employed 60 Vbeta primers together with 13 Jbeta primers. Assay used: immunoSEQ multiplex PCR; TCRdb lists only in-frame clones, some missing. The sample shows about 160,000 clones, approximately 72% of them seen only once. The source material was PBMCs. The receptors were sampled from a female donor in good health and CMV-seronegative.

This clone has just one count. The chain joins TRBV11-2 to TRBJ2-7, with D possibly being TRBD2 (6 bases). The CDR3 length is 14 residues. The V end lost 3 bases, the J end lost 1 base, and 10 bases lay between the germline ends. CDR1 and CDR2 (germline): SGHAT, FQNNGV. In nucleotides, the CDR3 is TGTGCCAGCAGCTTGGACGGGACTTCCTACGAGCAGTACTTC. It codes for CASSLDGTSYEQYF.

This rearrangement joins TRBV7-9 to TRBJ1-1; TRBD1 matches 7 bases. V gave up 5 bases and J gave up 2 bases; unmatched junction bases: 5. Per the germline V gene, CDR1 is SEHNR and CDR2 is FQNEAQ (reference sequence). The CDR3 totals 14 residues. CDR3 amino acids: CASSAGQVNTEAFF. The CDR3 DNA reads as TGTGCCAGCAGCGCCGGACAGGTCAACACTGAAGCTTTCTTT.

The chain uses TRBV2 and TRBJ2-7; 13 nucleotides align to TRBD2. There are 15 residues in the CDR3. V lost 5 bases to trimming and J lost 3 bases; unmatched junction nucleotides: 4. Germline CDR1 reads SNHLY; CDR2 reads FYNNEI. This chain's CDR3 is CASSWTSGSVYEQYF. The CDR3 nucleotides read TGTGCCAGCAGTTGGACTAGCGGGAGTGTCTACGAGCAGTACTTC.

This clone was counted a few times. The chain carries TRBV18 and TRBJ1-5; a possible D gene is TRBD1 (5 bases). Trimming shortened V by 6 bases and J by 5 bases, and 14 bases separated the two germline ends. CDR1 is KGHSH, CDR2 LQKENI, per germline. The CDR3 extends over 14 amino acids. The CDR3: CASSRDAGDQPQHF. CDR3 bases: TGTGCCAGCTCGCGGGACGCCGGGGATCAGCCCCAGCATTTT.

V usage is TRBV5-1 and J usage is TRBJ2-7; 10 bases agree with TRBD1. The CDR3 covers 16 residues. Losses at the gene ends were 1 base for V and 5 bases for J; bases not matched to a gene: 9. Germline CDR1 and CDR2: SGHRS and YFSETQ. The CDR3 DNA reads as TGCGCCAGCAGCTTGTATCTGGGACAGGGGAGCCACGAGCAGTACTTC. Translated, it gives CASSLYLGQGSHEQYF.

V gene TRBV30 combines with J gene TRBJ1-2; no firm D call. This CDR3 has 13 residues. Between the trimmed V and J ends, which lost 0 bases and 6 bases, there was a span of 11 bases. Per germline, CDR1 GTSNPN and CDR2 SVGIG (reference sequence). The CDR3 DNA follows: TGTGCCTGGAGTGTAGCCAGGAAGCATGGCTACACCTTC. Its translation: CAWSVARKHGYTF.

V is TRBV30 and J is TRBJ2-7; weak D call: TRBD2 (6 bases). The germline V gene has CDR1 GTSNPN and CDR2 SVGIG (reference sequence). With 2 bases removed from V and 3 bases from J, the gap between germline ends came to 14 bases. The length of the CDR3 is 14 residues. The CDR3 coding sequence is TGTGCCTGGAGTTTCGGGGGAAACGGCTACGAGCAGTACTTC. Its translation: CAWSFGGNGYEQYF.

This chain connects TRBV6-4 to TRBJ2-2, with 12 bases aligning to TRBD2. The V and J ends lost 5 bases and 7 bases, in that order; junction bases with no gene match: 8. Germline-derived CDR1 and CDR2 are MRHNA and SNTAGT. This CDR3 is built from 16 residues. Written as DNA, the CDR3 is TGTGCCAGCAGTCCTCGGACTAGCGGGACGATCGGGGAGCTGTTTTTT. Translated, it gives CASSPRTSGTIGELFF.

This chain uses TRBV2 with TRBJ2-5; 9 nucleotides match TRBD2. Germline V gene data show CDR1 as SNHLY and CDR2 as FYNNEI. Trimming removed 2 bases from V and 5 bases from J; junction bases left unmatched: 9. This CDR3 region has 16 residues. The DNA for the CDR3 is TGTGCCAGCAGTGAACTAGCGGGATACGTCGGGGAGACCCAGTACTTC. This gives the protein CASSELAGYVGETQYF. Filled out from reference TRBV2 and TRBJ2-5, the complete variable domain reads EPEVTQTPSHQVTQMGQEVILRCVPISNHLYFYWYRQILGQKVEFLVSFYNNEISEKSEIFDDQFSVERPDGSNFTLKIRSTKLEDSAMYFCASSELAGYVGETQYFGPGTRLLVL.

This chain uses TRBV4-1 with TRBJ1-2; unclear D gene. The length of the CDR3 is 15 residues. V gave up 4 bases and J gave up 7 bases, with 19 bases separating them. The V gene's germline CDR1 is MGHRA and CDR2 YSYEKL. The CDR3: CASSPVGRLSGGYTF. The CDR3 DNA sequence: TGCGCCAGCAGCCCCGTCGGGAGGCTAAGCGGTGGCTACACCTTC.

The rearrangement joins TRBV2 to TRBJ2-6; D gene uncertain. Germline V gene data show CDR1 as SNHLY and CDR2 as FYNNEI. Trimming removed 7 bases at V and 1 base at J, with 8 bases between. The CDR3 is made up of 14 amino acids. In nucleotides, the CDR3 is TGTGCCAGCACCGCGCTTTCTGGGGCCAACGTCCTGACTTTC. Its translation is CASTALSGANVLTF.

This rearrangement joins TRBV5-6 to TRBJ2-5; 10 positions match TRBD2. This CDR3 spans 15 amino acids. The germline V gene has CDR1 SGHDT and CDR2 YYEEEE. V lost 4 bases to trimming and J lost 5 bases; unmatched junction nucleotides: 8. The CDR3 reads CASSPAGGTGETQYF. The CDR3 DNA sequence: TGTGCCAGCAGCCCAGCGGGGGGGACGGGTGAGACCCAGTACTTC.

The chain links TRBV6-1 to TRBJ2-3, with D maybe TRBD2 (7 bases). Deletions cut 4 bases from V and 4 bases from J, with 15 bases between. CDR1 MNHNS and CDR2 SASEGT come from the germline V gene. This CDR3 has 15 residues. The chain's CDR3 is CASSGKGGAPDTQYF. CDR3 coding DNA: TGTGCCAGCAGTGGAAAGGGGGGGGCCCCAGATACGCAGTATTTT.

This CDR3 is CASSYQTGPPRGNEQFF. The DNA of the CDR3 is TGTGCCAGCAGCTACCAGACAGGTCCTCCGAGGGGGAATGAGCAGTTCTTC. The chain carries TRBV7-2 and TRBJ2-1; D may be TRBD1 (6 bases). Trimming removed 4 bases from V and 7 bases from J, with 23 bases in between. The CDR3 sequence is 17 residues long. Germline V CDR1 and CDR2: SGHTA, FQGNSA.

The chain combines TRBV9 with TRBJ1-2; no firm D call. V lost 4 bases and J 8 bases, leaving 15 bases between the germline ends. In germline, CDR1 is SGDLS, CDR2 YYNGEE. The length of the CDR3 is 13 residues. The CDR3 coding sequence is TGTGCCAGCAGCTCCACCGAGGGCAGGGGCTACACCTTC. The encoded protein is CASSSTEGRGYTF.

This clone was counted a few times. The gene calls are TRBV5-4 and TRBJ1-2; 9 bases align to TRBD1. This CDR3 is 13 amino acids long. The trim removed 0 bases at V and 8 bases at J, leaving 2 bases unmatched. Germline values: CDR1 SGHNT, CDR2 YYREEE (reference sequence). This chain's CDR3 is CASSLDRGHGYTF. CDR3 DNA: TGTGCCAGCAGCTTGGACAGGGGGCACGGCTACACCTTC.

This clone was detected a few times. The chain carries TRBV30 and TRBJ1-2; D is uncertain. Germline CDR1 reads GTSNPN; CDR2 reads SVGIG (reference sequence). This CDR3 is 13 amino acids long. Trimming stripped 3 bases from V and 4 bases from J, with 12 bases between. The CDR3 sequence is CAWRPQPFYGYTF. CDR3 nucleotide sequence: TGTGCCTGGAGACCACAGCCCTTCTATGGCTACACCTTC.

V gene TRBV2 combines with J gene TRBJ2-7, with D perhaps matching TRBD2 (5 bases). This CDR3 has 15 residues. Looked up from germline, CDR1 is SNHLY and CDR2 is FYNNEI. The V gene lost 2 bases and the J gene lost 0 bases, with 11 bases spanning the gap. The CDR3 coding sequence is TGTGCCAGCAGTGAAAACCGGGAACCCTCCTACGAGCAGTACTTC. Its translation is CASSENREPSYEQYF.

V is TRBV10-3 and J is TRBJ2-3, with D maybe TRBD1 (6 bases). The CDR3 spans 14 residues. Germline V gives CDR1 ENHRY, CDR2 SYGVKD. Trimming cost V 6 bases and J 0 bases, with 10 bases left between them. In DNA, the CDR3 is TGTGCCATCAGAGAAACAGGGAGCACAGATACGCAGTATTTT. Its protein product is CAIRETGSTDTQYF.